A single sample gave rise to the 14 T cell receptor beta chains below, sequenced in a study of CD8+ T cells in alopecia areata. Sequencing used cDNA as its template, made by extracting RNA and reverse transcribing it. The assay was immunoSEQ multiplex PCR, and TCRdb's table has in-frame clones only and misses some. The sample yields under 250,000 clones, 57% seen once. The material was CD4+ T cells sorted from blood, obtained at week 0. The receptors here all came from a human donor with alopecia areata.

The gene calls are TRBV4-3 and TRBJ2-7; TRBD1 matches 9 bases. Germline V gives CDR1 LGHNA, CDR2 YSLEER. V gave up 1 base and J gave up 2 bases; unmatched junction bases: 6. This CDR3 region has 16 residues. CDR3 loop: CASSQGPGQGTYEQYF. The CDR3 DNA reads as TGCGCCAGCAGCCAAGGACCGGGACAGGGAACCTACGAGCAGTACTTC.

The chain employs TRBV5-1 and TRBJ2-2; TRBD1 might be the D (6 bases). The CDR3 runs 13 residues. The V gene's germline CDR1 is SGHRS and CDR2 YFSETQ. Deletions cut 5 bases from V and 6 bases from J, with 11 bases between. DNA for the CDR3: TGCGCCAGCAGACCCCAGGGGTCCGGGGAGCTGTTTTTT. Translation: CASRPQGSGELFF.

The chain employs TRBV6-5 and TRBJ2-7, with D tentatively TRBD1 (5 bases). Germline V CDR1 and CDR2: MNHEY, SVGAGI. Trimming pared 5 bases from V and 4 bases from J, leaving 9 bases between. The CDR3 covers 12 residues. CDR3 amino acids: CASSQQGYEQYF. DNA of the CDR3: TGTGCCAGCAGTCAGCAGGGTTACGAGCAGTACTTC.

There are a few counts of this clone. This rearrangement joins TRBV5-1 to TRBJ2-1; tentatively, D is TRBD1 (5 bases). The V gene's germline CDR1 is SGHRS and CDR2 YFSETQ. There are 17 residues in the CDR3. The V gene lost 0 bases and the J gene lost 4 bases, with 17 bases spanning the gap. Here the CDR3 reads CASSLAADILGYNEQFF. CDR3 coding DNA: TGCGCCAGCAGCTTGGCCGCGGACATATTGGGTTACAATGAGCAGTTCTTC.

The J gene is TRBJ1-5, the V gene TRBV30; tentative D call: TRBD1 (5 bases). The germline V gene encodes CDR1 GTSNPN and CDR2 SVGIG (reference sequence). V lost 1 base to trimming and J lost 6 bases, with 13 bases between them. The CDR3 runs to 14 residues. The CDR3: CAWSGGRGGQPQHF. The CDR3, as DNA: TGTGCCTGGAGTGGGGGTAGGGGAGGTCAGCCCCAGCATTTT.

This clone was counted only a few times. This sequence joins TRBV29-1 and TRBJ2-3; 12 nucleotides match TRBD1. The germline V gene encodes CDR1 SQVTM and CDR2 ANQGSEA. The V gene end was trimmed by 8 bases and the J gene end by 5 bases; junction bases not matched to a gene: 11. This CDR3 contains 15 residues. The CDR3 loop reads CSSRPGQGAGDTQYF. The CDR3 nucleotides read TGCAGCTCCAGACCGGGACAGGGGGCCGGAGATACGCAGTATTTT.

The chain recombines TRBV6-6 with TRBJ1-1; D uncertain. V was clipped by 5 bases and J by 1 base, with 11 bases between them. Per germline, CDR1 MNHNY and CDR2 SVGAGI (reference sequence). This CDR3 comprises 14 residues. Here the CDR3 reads CASSKPIPNTEAFF. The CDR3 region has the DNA TGTGCCAGCAGTAAACCCATCCCGAACACTGAAGCTTTCTTT.

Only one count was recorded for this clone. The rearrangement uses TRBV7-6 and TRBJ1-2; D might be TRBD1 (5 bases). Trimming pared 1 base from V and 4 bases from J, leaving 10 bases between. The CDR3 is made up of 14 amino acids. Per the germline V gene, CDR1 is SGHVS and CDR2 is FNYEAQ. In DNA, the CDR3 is TGTGCCAGCAGCTTAGGGGACGGACCCTATGGCTACACCTTC. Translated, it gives CASSLGDGPYGYTF.

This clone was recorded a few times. CDR3: CASSLWSGGAKGYTF. In nucleotides, the CDR3 is TGTGCCAGCAGTTTATGGTCCGGGGGCGCTAAGGGCTACACCTTC. This chain joins TRBV27 and TRBJ1-2; weak D call: TRBD1 (6 bases). V was pared by 1 base and J by 8 bases, with 17 bases between. The CDR3 runs 15 residues. Per germline, CDR1 MNHEY and CDR2 SMNVEV (reference sequence).

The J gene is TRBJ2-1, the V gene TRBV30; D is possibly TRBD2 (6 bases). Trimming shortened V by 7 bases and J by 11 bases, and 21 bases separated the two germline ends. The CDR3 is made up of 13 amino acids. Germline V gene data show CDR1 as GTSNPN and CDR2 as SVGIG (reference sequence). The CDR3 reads CAYVESSSAQQFF. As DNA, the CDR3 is TGTGCCTACGTCGAAAGCTCTAGCGCCCAGCAGTTCTTC.

This CDR3 reads CASSPFQQSSYEQYF. The CDR3 nucleotides are TGCGCCAGCAGTCCCTTCCAACAGAGCTCCTACGAGCAGTACTTC. The chain has TRBV23-1 and TRBJ2-5; D uncertain. The J call may be wrong; the DNA end is better matched by TRBJ2-7. TRBV23-1 is filed as an ORF, its function uncertain. This CDR3 is built from 15 residues.

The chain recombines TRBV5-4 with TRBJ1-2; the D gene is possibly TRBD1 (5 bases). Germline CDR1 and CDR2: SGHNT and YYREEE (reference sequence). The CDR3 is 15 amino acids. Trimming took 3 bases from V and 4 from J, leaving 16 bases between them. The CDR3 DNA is TGTGCCAGCAGCTCCAAGGCAGGGCTGGGCTATGGCTACACCTTC. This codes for CASSSKAGLGYGYTF. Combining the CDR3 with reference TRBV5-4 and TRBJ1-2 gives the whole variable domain ETGVTQSPTHLIKTRGQQVTLRCSSQSGHNTVSWYQQALGQGPQFIFQYYREEENGRGNFPPRFSGLQFPNYSSELNVNALELDDSALYLCASSSKAGLGYGYTFGSGTRLTVV.

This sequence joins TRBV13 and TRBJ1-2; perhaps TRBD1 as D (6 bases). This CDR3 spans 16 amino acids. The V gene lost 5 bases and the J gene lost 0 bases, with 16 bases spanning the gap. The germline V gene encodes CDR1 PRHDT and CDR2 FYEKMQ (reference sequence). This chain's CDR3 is CASSPRGGPSNYGYTF. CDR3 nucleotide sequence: TGTGCCAGCAGCCCGCGGGGGGGCCCGTCTAACTATGGCTACACCTTC.

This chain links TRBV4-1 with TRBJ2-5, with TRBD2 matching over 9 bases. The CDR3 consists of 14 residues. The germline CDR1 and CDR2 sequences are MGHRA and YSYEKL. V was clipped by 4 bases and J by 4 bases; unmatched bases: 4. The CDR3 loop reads CASSLAGESETQYF. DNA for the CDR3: TGCGCCAGCAGCCTAGCGGGAGAATCAGAGACCCAGTACTTC.